This T cell receptor beta chain was identified during a study of OX40 agonist ivuxolimab in advanced cancers. Study in general: Ivuxolimab is a fully human IgG2 antibody that activates OX40 (CD134). Previous treatment with anti-PD-1, anti-PD-L1 or anti-CTLA-4 therapy was allowed; less than 45% had received some.

V was clipped by 6 bases and J by 1 base; unmatched bases: 4. The CDR3 has 14 residues. Germline V gene sequence: CDR1 SNHLY, CDR2 FYNNEI. TCRdb keeps only in-frame clones here, not all; method: immunoSEQ multiplex PCR. The data hold about 68,000 clones, with approximately 90% observed a single time. The material sequenced was CD4+ or CD8+ T cells sorted from blood, taken in a trial of the OX40 agonist ivuxolimab. The rearrangement links TRBV2 to TRBJ2-7, with 9 bases fitting TRBD1. This TCR was sampled from an adult with an advanced solid tumor such as melanoma, head and neck, liver or kidney cancer. This CDR3 reads CASRGTGQSYEQYF. Written as DNA, the CDR3 is TGTGCCAGCAGGGGGACAGGGCAATCCTACGAGCAGTACTTC.